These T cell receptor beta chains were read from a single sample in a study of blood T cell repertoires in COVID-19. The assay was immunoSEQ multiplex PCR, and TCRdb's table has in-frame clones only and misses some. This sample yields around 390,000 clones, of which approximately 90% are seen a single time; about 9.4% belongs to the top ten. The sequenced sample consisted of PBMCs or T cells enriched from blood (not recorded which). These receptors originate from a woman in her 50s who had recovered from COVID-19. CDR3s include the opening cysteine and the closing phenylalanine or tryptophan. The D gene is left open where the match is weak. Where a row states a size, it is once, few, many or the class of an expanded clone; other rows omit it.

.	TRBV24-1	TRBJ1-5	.	TGTGCCACCAGTGAACGGGATAGCAATCAGCCCCAGCATTTT	CATSERDSNQPQHF
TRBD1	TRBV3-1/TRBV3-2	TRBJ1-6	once	TGTGCCAGCAGCCAAGGGAGGGGGCATTCACCCCTCCACTTT	CASSQGRGHSPLHF
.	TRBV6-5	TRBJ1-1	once	TGTGCCAGCAGCCTTTCACAAATGAACACTGAAGCTTTCTTT	CASSLSQMNTEAFF
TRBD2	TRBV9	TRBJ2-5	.	TGTGCCAGCAGCGATAGCGGGGGAAGGGAAGAGACCCAGTACTTC	CASSDSGGREETQYF
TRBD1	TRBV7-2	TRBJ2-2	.	TGTGCCAGCAGCCAACAGGGGACATACACCGGGGAGCTGTTTTTT	CASSQQGTYTGELFF
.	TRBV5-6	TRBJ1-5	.	TGTGCCAGCAGCTTGTGGGGCATACGGCAGCCCCAGCATTTT	CASSLWGIRQPQHF
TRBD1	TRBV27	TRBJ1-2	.	TGTGCCAGCAGTTCCCGTACCCTACAGGGGTATTATGGCTACACCTTC	CASSSRTLQGYYGYTF
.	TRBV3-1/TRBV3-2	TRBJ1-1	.	TGTGCCAGCAGCCAAGTAAACCGGGGTGAAGCTTTCTTT	CASSQVNRGEAFF
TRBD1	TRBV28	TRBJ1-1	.	TGTGCCAGCAGTTCGACAGGGTTGCAAGCTTTCTTT	CASSSTGLQAFF
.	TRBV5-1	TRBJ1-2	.	TGCGCCAGCAGCTTGGCCTTAAGGGAGTTCTCTGGCTACACCTTC	CASSLALREFSGYTF
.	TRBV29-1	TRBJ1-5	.	TGCAGCGCTGGGTCGGGGGGTAATCAGCCCCAGCATTTT	CSAGSGGNQPQHF
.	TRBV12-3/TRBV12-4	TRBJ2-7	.	TGTGCCAGCAGTTTCGGACAGTCCTACGAGCAGTACTTC	CASSFGQSYEQYF
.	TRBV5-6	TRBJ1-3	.	TGTGCCAGCAGCTTGTTCGGGGATTACTCTGGAAACACCATATATTTT	CASSLFGDYSGNTIYF
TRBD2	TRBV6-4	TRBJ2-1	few	TGTGCCAGCAGTGACTCGACTAGCGGGGGGGATGAGCAGTTCTTC	CASSDSTSGGDEQFF
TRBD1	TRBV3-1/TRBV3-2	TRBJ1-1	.	TGTGCCAGCAGCCAACAACGAACAGGGGGGGTCGGTGAAGCTTTCTTT	CASSQQRTGGVGEAFF
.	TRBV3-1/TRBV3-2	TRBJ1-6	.	TGTGCCAGCAGCCAAGCCCGAGGCCCGGCGGAGTCACCCCTCCACTTT	CASSQARGPAESPLHF
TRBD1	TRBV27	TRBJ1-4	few	TGTGCCAGCAGCCCGCACCGGGACAGGGGCTTTGCAACTAATGAAAAACTGTTTTTT	CASSPHRDRGFATNEKLFF
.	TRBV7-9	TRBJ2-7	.	TGTGCCAGCAGCTTAAAGGGGGGGATCGGCCACGAGCAGTACTTC	CASSLKGGIGHEQYF
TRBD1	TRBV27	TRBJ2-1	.	TGTGCCAGCAGCCGAACGGACAGGTACAATGAGCAGTTCTTC	CASSRTDRYNEQFF
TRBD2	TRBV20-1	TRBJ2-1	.	TGCAGTGCTAGTTTTTATCGGAATAGCGGGGACCTGGGCTCCTACAATGAGCAGTTCTTC	CSASFYRNSGDLGSYNEQFF
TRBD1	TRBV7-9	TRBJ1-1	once	TGTGCCAGCAGCCTCGGCGGGACAGTAAACACTGAAGCTTTCTTT	CASSLGGTVNTEAFF
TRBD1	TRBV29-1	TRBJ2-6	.	TGCAGCGCACAGACAGGGGACTCTGGGGCCAACGTCCTGACTTTC	CSAQTGDSGANVLTF
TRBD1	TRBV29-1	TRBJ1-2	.	TGCAGCGTTACCGGGACAGCGAACTATGGCTACACCTTC	CSVTGTANYGYTF
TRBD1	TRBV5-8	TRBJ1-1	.	TGTGCCAGCAGCTTTTACCGACAGGGCAACACTGAAGCTTTCTTT	CASSFYRQGNTEAFF
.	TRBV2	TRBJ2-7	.	TGTGCCAGCAGTGAAGCTATGAGCCCGGAGGCCTACGAGCAGTACTTC	CASSEAMSPEAYEQYF
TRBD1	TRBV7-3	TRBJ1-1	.	TGTGCCAGCAGCCTACCTCCGGGACAGGGATCCCCGGGAGCTTTCTTT	CASSLPPGQGSPGAFF
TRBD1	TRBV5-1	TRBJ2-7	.	TGCGCCAGCAGCTTGGCTTCGGGACAGGGTTCCTACGAGCAGTACTTC	CASSLASGQGSYEQYF
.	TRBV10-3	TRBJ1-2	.	TGTGCCATCACTCCAGGAAGTCGGTATGGCTACACCTTC	CAITPGSRYGYTF
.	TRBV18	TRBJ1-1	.	TGTGCCAGCTCAGACGACAAGTTGGAAGCTTTCTTT	CASSDDKLEAFF
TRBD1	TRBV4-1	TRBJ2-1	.	TGCGCCAGCAGCCGTACAGGGGGCACGGGCAATGAGCAGTTCTTC	CASSRTGGTGNEQFF
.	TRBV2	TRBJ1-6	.	TGTGCCAGCAGTGTGGGGGCCCTCAATTCACCCCTCCACTTT	CASSVGALNSPLHF
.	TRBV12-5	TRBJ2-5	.	TGTGCTAGTGGTGGCAAGGGGGGGGAGACCCAGTACTTC	CASGGKGGETQYF
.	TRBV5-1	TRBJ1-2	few	TGCGCCAGCAGCCCCCAGGGGACCGATGGCTACACCTTC	CASSPQGTDGYTF
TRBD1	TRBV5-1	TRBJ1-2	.	TGCGCCAGCAGCGAGGGACAGAGTTATGGCTACACCTTC	CASSEGQSYGYTF
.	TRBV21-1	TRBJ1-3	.	TGTGCCAGCAGCAACCTTCCTACAGGGGTCGGAAACACCATATATTTT	CASSNLPTGVGNTIYF
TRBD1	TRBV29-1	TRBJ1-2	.	TGCAGCGCCCGGACAGGGAGTGTCGTGGGCTACACCTTC	CSARTGSVVGYTF
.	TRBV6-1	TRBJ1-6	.	TGTGCCAGCAGTGAAGGTCCCAGCGCTAATTCACCCCTCCACTTT	CASSEGPSANSPLHF
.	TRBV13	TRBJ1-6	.	TGTGCCAGCAGCGTTCGTGGGCAGGGGAATTCACCCCTCCACTTT	CASSVRGQGNSPLHF
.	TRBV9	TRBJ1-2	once	TGTGCCAGCAGCGCTGGGCAGGGAAACTATGGCTACACCTTC	CASSAGQGNYGYTF
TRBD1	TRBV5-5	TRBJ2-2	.	TGTGCCAGCAGCTTCGGACAGGGCAGGAACACCGGGGAGCTGTTTTTT	CASSFGQGRNTGELFF
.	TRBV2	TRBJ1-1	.	TGTGCCAGCTCTCGGCAGGGTGGGATGAACACTGAAGCTTTCTTT	CASSRQGGMNTEAFF
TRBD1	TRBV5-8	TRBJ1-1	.	TGTGCCAGCAGCTTCTGGACAGGGGGCGTGATAACTGAAGCTTTCTTT	CASSFWTGGVITEAFF